The 9 T cell receptor beta chains listed next were all sequenced from one sample in a study of cytomegalovirus exposure and HLA in healthy donors (dated by TCRdb to 2015 to 2018). To prepare the library, the immunoSEQ multiplex PCR assay was applied. For the multiplex PCR, a mixture combining 60 forward primers for TCR Vbeta segments and 13 reverse primers for TCR Jbeta segments was used. TCRdb took over this immuneACCESS table, retaining in-frame rearrangements with V and J assigned. Such tables are incomplete; in checked studies, under half of the missing clones stem from an unresolved V gene, and the remainder is unexplained. The sample records 60,000 to 85,000 clones, about 79% of which are singletons. The ten largest clones take up approximately 1.6% of the sample. The specimen was PBMCs. These receptors were taken from a man aged 40-49 years in good health and CMV-seronegative.

The chain employs TRBV19 and TRBJ1-2, with a possible D match to TRBD1 (6 bases). CDR3 size: 15 residues. Germline V gene sequence: CDR1 LNHDA, CDR2 SQIVND (reference sequence). Trimming removed 3 bases at V and 8 bases at J, with 19 bases between. CDR3 bases: TGTGCCAGTAGTATTGCCATACAGGGCAGGAAAGGCTACACCTTC. The encoded protein is CASSIAIQGRKGYTF.

The chain is built from TRBV5-1 and TRBJ1-2, with D perhaps TRBD1 (6 bases). The V and J ends lost 5 bases and 8 bases respectively, with 13 bases between them. CDR1 is SGHRS, CDR2 YFSETQ, per germline. This CDR3 contains 12 residues. The CDR3 DNA follows: TGCGCCAGCAGAGATGGACAGTTCGGCTACACCTTC. It encodes CASRDGQFGYTF.

The rearrangement uses TRBV5-5 and TRBJ1-1, with 8 bases that match TRBD1. Trimming cost V 4 bases and J 1 base; bases outside gene matches: 6. Per germline, CDR1 SGHKS and CDR2 YYEKEE (reference sequence). This CDR3 is 15 amino acids long. The CDR3 nucleotides read TGTGCCAGCAGCGGAAGGACAGGGCGGAACACTGAAGCTTTCTTT. Protein sequence: CASSGRTGRNTEAFF.

This chain uses TRBV6-6 with TRBJ1-5; TRBD1 might be the D (6 bases). Germline loops: CDR1 MNHNY, CDR2 SVGAGI (reference sequence). The V and J ends lost 6 bases and 6 bases respectively, with 21 bases between them. The CDR3 has 16 amino acids. The CDR3 DNA reads TGTGCCAGCAGACCTTCCCAGGGTGGGACAAGTCAGCCCCAGCATTTT. It is translated as CASRPSQGGTSQPQHF.

The chain recombines TRBV18 with TRBJ1-1; TRBD1 is a possible D gene (6 bases). This CDR3 contains 14 residues. The ends were cut back, 2 bases at V and 1 base at J, with 8 bases in the middle. The germline V gene encodes CDR1 KGHSH and CDR2 LQKENI. The DNA of the CDR3 is TGTGCCAGCTCACCAAGGACAGAGAACACTGAAGCTTTCTTT. Translating it yields CASSPRTENTEAFF.

This clone appeared a single time. V gene TRBV28 combines with J gene TRBJ2-7; D might be TRBD2 (6 bases). CDR1 and CDR2 (germline): MDHEN, SYDVKM. The V gene lost 2 bases and the J gene lost 2 bases, with 13 bases spanning the gap. The CDR3 extends over 15 amino acids. CDR3 amino acids: CASSLGGFQPYEQYF. CDR3 bases: TGTGCCAGCAGTTTAGGAGGGTTCCAACCCTACGAGCAGTACTTC.

This clone was found once. This chain joins TRBV6-6 and TRBJ2-5; 8 bases align to TRBD1. The V gene's germline CDR1 is MNHNY and CDR2 SVGAGI (reference sequence). After removal of 2 bases from V and 5 bases from J, the junction contained 4 bases not matched to a gene. The CDR3 extends over 14 amino acids. The CDR3 region is CASSYPRQGETQYF. The CDR3 DNA is TGTGCCAGCAGTTACCCAAGACAGGGGGAGACCCAGTACTTC.

This clone has only a few counts. V usage is TRBV27 and J usage is TRBJ2-2; D possibly corresponds to TRBD2 (6 bases). V was clipped by 4 bases and J by 8 bases, with 14 bases between them. The CDR3 sequence is 14 residues long. Germline V gene sequence: CDR1 MNHEY, CDR2 SMNVEV (reference sequence). The CDR3: CASSSTLAEGELFF. The CDR3 bases are TGTGCCAGCAGTTCTACACTAGCAGAAGGGGAGCTGTTTTTT.

The CDR3 loop is CASSIGRVQPQHF. In DNA form, the CDR3 reads TGTGCCAGTAGTATAGGCAGGGTACAGCCCCAGCATTTT. The rearrangement links TRBV19 to TRBJ1-5; D is perhaps TRBD1 (5 bases). Germline assignment: CDR1 LNHDA and CDR2 SQIVND (reference sequence). The CDR3 covers 13 residues. Trimming stripped 1 base from V and 7 bases from J, with 8 bases between.